The 31 T cell receptor beta chains given below trace back to one sample, sequenced in a study of blood T cells in healthy people across ages (dated by TCRdb to 2015 to 2017). The library was generated by 5' RACE. TCRdb names Illumina HiSeq 2500 as the instrument used. A second PCR of about 7 to 12 cycles was run with a J-beta primer mix and a sample-barcoded 5' primer. The public sequencing data were trimmed at Q25 with fastp and processed into clonotypes with MiXCR by TCRdb, which kept only in-frame beta chains. Rows merge per CDR3 protein into single entries with the most common DNA and genes. This sample is represented by 1.5 million or so distinct CDR3 sequences; 42% of them were singletons. The ten biggest clones cover under 8% of the sample. The sequenced material came from blood. The receptors were sampled from a woman aged 18-29 years in good health.

The gene calls are TRBV2 and TRBJ2-5; D is uncertain. The CDR3 is 15 residues long. V was shortened by 5 bases and J by 1 base, with 14 bases between the two germline ends. Germline CDR1 reads SNHLY; CDR2 reads FYNNEI. The CDR3 DNA follows: TGTGCCAGCAGTCCCGACGACACTGGCCAAGAGACCCAGTACTTC. Its translation is CASSPDDTGQETQYF.

The table lists this clonotype with a few counts. The chain carries TRBV27 and TRBJ2-6; no firm D call. CDR1 is MNHEY and CDR2 is SMNVEV in the germline V gene (reference sequence). The CDR3 is 12 amino acids. V was pared by 10 bases and J by 1 base, with 5 bases between. This CDR3 reads CATASGANVLTF. The CDR3 region has the DNA TGTGCCACCGCGTCTGGGGCCAACGTCCTGACTTTC.

This rearrangement joins TRBV6-1 to TRBJ1-1; no definite D call. The germline gives CDR1 MNHNS, CDR2 SASEGT. This CDR3 has 13 amino acids. V was trimmed by 1 base and J by 1 base, leaving 4 bases between them. The CDR3 DNA is TGTGCCAGCAGTGAAGTAAAGAACACTGAAGCTTTCTTT. Its translation: CASSEVKNTEAFF.

The chain links TRBV10-1 to TRBJ2-5; possible D gene TRBD1, 5 bases. From germline, CDR1 is WNHNN and CDR2 SYGVQD (reference sequence). The V end was cut by 1 base, the J end by 2 bases, with 23 bases between. The CDR3 is made up of 19 amino acids. The DNA for the CDR3 is TGCGCCAGCAGTGAGTTAGAGGCGCAGGGTGGAAATGGTCAAGAGACCCAGTACTTC. This codes for CASSELEAQGGNGQETQYF.

There are a few counts of this clonotype. DNA for the CDR3: TGCAGTGCTACCTCCGGGACAGGGATCTCCTACGAGCAGTACTTC. It yields the protein CSATSGTGISYEQYF. The gene calls are TRBV20-1 and TRBJ2-7; 9 bases are shared with TRBD1. The CDR3 covers 15 residues. Germline V gene sequence: CDR1 DFQATT, CDR2 SNEGSKA (reference sequence). V shed 4 bases and J 0 bases; nucleotides not matched to a gene: 7.

This CDR3 is CASSIDTFKDGNQPQHF. CDR3 sequence (DNA): TGTGCCAGTAGTATAGATACCTTCAAGGACGGCAATCAGCCCCAGCATTTT. This chain uses TRBV19 with TRBJ1-5; no clear D. The CDR3 has 17 residues. V lost 0 bases and J 2 bases, leaving 14 bases between the germline ends. Germline V gene sequence: CDR1 LNHDA, CDR2 SQIVND (reference sequence). The variable domain in full, with the rest retrieved from reference TRBV19 and TRBJ1-5, is DGGITQSPKYLFRKEGQNVTLSCEQNLNHDAMYWYRQDPGQGLRLIYYSQIVNDFQKGDIAEGYSVSREKKESFPLTVTSAQKNPTAFYLCASSIDTFKDGNQPQHFGDGTRLSIL.

This chain uses TRBV3-1 with TRBJ1-5, with TRBD2 as a possible D gene (5 bases). The J call may be mistaken, given a closer DNA end match to TRBJ2-3. CDR1 and CDR2 from the germline V gene are LGHDT and YNNKEL (reference sequence). The CDR3 runs 15 residues. The CDR3 DNA reads TGTGCCAGCAGCCGCACCCAGGACGGGAATCAGCCCCAGTATTTT. Translated, it gives CASSRTQDGNQPQYF.

This clonotype was seen more than once but under ten times. This rearrangement joins TRBV20-1 to TRBJ2-3; the match to TRBD2 covers 12 bases. V was pared by 3 bases and J by 6 bases, with 10 bases of the junction left unmatched. Germline V gives CDR1 DFQATT, CDR2 SNEGSKA (reference sequence). CDR3 length: 16 amino acids. The CDR3 sequence is CSARAALAGGWDTQYF. CDR3 in DNA: TGCAGTGCTAGGGCCGCACTAGCGGGGGGTTGGGATACGCAGTATTTT.

This clonotype has more than one count but fewer than ten. CDR3 residues: CSAPNRVAGGETQYF. CDR3 sequence (DNA): TGCAGTGCCCCAAACAGGGTAGCGGGTGGGGAGACCCAGTACTTC. V gene TRBV20-1 combines with J gene TRBJ2-5, with D possibly matching TRBD2 (7 bases). This CDR3 comprises 15 residues. The ends were cut back, 6 bases at V and 5 bases at J, with 22 bases in the middle. The germline CDR1 and CDR2 sequences are DFQATT and SNEGSKA (reference sequence).

This clonotype turned up a few times. The chain uses TRBV7-3 and TRBJ2-3; D possibly corresponds to TRBD1 (6 bases). This CDR3 spans 16 amino acids. In germline, CDR1 is SGHTA, CDR2 FQGTGA. The V end was cut by 5 bases, the J end by 2 bases, with 17 bases between. This chain's CDR3 is CASSPQGPWYTDTQYF. The CDR3 bases are TGTGCCAGCAGCCCCCAGGGGCCTTGGTACACAGATACGCAGTATTTT.

The rearrangement joins TRBV12-5 to TRBJ2-1; 8 nucleotides align to TRBD2. This CDR3 region has 16 residues. V lost 0 bases, J lost 13 bases, and 14 bases stayed unmatched. Germline V gene data show CDR1 as LGHNT and CDR2 as FRNRAP. In DNA form, the CDR3 reads TGTGCTAGTGGTTTGGTACTCACTAGCGGTCAAGAGACCCAGTTCTTC. It codes for CASGLVLTSGQETQFF.

The rearrangement links TRBV20-1 to TRBJ1-2; TRBD1 aligns across 10 bases. The J segment lost 6 bases and the V segment lost 3 bases, leaving 7 bases of the junction unmatched. CDR1 is DFQATT and CDR2 is SNEGSKA in the germline V gene (reference sequence). This CDR3 is 14 amino acids long. The DNA of the CDR3 is TGCAGTGCTAGTGCGGGACAGGGGACGAATGGCTACACCTTC. This sequence encodes CSASAGQGTNGYTF.

This CDR3 is CASSAGTALSYNEQFF. CDR3 DNA: TGTGCCAGCAGTGCCGGGACAGCCCTCTCCTACAATGAGCAGTTCTTC. V is TRBV2 and J is TRBJ2-1; TRBD1 matches 7 bases. The V segment lost 4 bases and the J segment 0 bases; nucleotides outside the gene matches: 6. The germline gives CDR1 SNHLY, CDR2 FYNNEI. CDR3 size: 16 residues. The variable domain in full, with the rest retrieved from reference TRBV2 and TRBJ2-1, is EPEVTQTPSHQVTQMGQEVILRCVPISNHLYFYWYRQILGQKVEFLVSFYNNEISEKSEIFDDQFSVERPDGSNFTLKIRSTKLEDSAMYFCASSAGTALSYNEQFFGPGTRLTVL.

In this sample, this clonotype turned up a few times. This rearrangement joins TRBV6-5 to TRBJ2-1; D is possibly TRBD2 (6 bases). CDR1 and CDR2 from the germline V gene are MNHEY and SVGAGI. Trimming pared 4 bases from V and 8 bases from J, leaving 24 bases between. This CDR3 comprises 17 residues. The CDR3 DNA reads as TGTGCCAGCAGTTCATCCCCCGGGACTGAGGGTTGGCATGAGCAGTTCTTC. The encoded protein is CASSSSPGTEGWHEQFF.

V gene TRBV2 combines with J gene TRBJ2-1; 8 positions agree with TRBD2. CDR3 length: 15 amino acids. V was pared by 3 bases and J by 8 bases, with 9 bases of the junction left unmatched. Germline lookup yields CDR1 SNHLY and CDR2 FYNNEI. The CDR3 nucleotides are TGTGCCAGCAGTGACGGGAGGGCCCGGTGGGATGAGCAGTTCTTC. Translation: CASSDGRARWDEQFF.

This clonotype was found a few times. The rearrangement uses TRBV10-3 and TRBJ2-6; possible D gene TRBD2, 6 bases. Trimming removed 3 bases from V and 2 bases from J, with 8 bases in between. This CDR3 spans 15 amino acids. Germline values: CDR1 ENHRY, CDR2 SYGVKD. CDR3 DNA: TGTGCCATCAGTGATGGAGGGGCTGGGGCCAACGTCCTGACTTTC. Translating gives CAISDGGAGANVLTF.

V is TRBV5-1 and J is TRBJ2-5, with D tentatively TRBD2 (7 bases). The tail of the sequence fits TRBJ2-7 better, so the J call may be wrong. CDR3 length equals 17 residues. In germline, CDR1 is SGHRS, CDR2 YFSETQ. The CDR3 region is CASSLAPLAGATYEQYF. The CDR3 region has the DNA TGCGCCAGCAGCTTGGCCCCATTGGCGGGGGCTACCTACGAGCAGTACTTC.

The chain employs TRBV28 and TRBJ2-5; 11 bases are a match to TRBD2. The CDR3 runs 18 residues. Germline V gene data show CDR1 as MDHEN and CDR2 as SYDVKM. The junction had 14 bases not matched to a gene; V was cut back by 6 bases and J by 2 bases. The CDR3 nucleotides are TGTGCCAGCAGCCCGGGGACTAGCGGAACTCCCCTTCAAGAGACCCAGTACTTC. Amino acid sequence: CASSPGTSGTPLQETQYF.

CDR3 nucleotide sequence: TGCGCCAGCAGCTCACACTACGACCGGGACAGGCTCGACGAGCAGTACTTC. Its translation is CASSSHYDRDRLDEQYF. The rearrangement uses TRBV5-1 and TRBJ2-7; TRBD1 agrees at 8 bases. This CDR3 is built from 17 residues. Germline CDR1 SGHRS, CDR2 YFSETQ. J gave up 5 bases and V 3 bases, and 16 bases lay outside the gene matches.

This clonotype was picked up a small number of times. V and J are TRBV20-1 and TRBJ1-2, with no clear D. The CDR3 loop spans 14 amino acids. V was clipped by 6 bases and J by 3 bases, with 17 bases between them. CDR1 and CDR2 from the germline V gene are DFQATT and SNEGSKA (reference sequence). Here the CDR3 reads CSAAPATGDYGYTF. In nucleotides, the CDR3 is TGCAGTGCCGCCCCTGCGACTGGCGACTATGGCTACACCTTC.

The CDR3 sequence: CASGLLRTSGPSYNEQFF. The CDR3 coding sequence is TGTGCTAGTGGTTTGCTGCGGACTAGCGGGCCTTCCTACAATGAGCAGTTCTTC. The V and J genes are TRBV12-5 and TRBJ2-1, with TRBD2 matching 11 bases. V shed 2 bases and J 1 base; nucleotides not matched to a gene: 7. Germline V gene lookup returns CDR1 LGHNT and CDR2 FRNRAP. The length of the CDR3 is 18 residues.

The gene calls are TRBV7-2 and TRBJ2-1; D unclear. The CDR3 sequence is 15 residues long. The germline V gene has CDR1 SGHTA and CDR2 FQGNSA. V was pared by 5 bases and J by 7 bases, with 18 bases between. The CDR3 region has the DNA TGTGCCAGCAGCAAAGTAGCAGTACTCGGGAATGAGCAGTTCTTC. Translating gives CASSKVAVLGNEQFF.

The chain uses TRBV28 and TRBJ1-5; D possibly corresponds to TRBD1 (6 bases). From germline, CDR1 is MDHEN and CDR2 SYDVKM. This CDR3 spans 14 amino acids. V gave up 2 bases and J gave up 5 bases, with 10 bases separating them. As DNA, the CDR3 is TGTGCCAGCAGTTTAGGGGACAATGATCAGCCCCAGCATTTT. It specifies CASSLGDNDQPQHF.

The chain uses TRBV9 and TRBJ2-5; 7 nucleotides align to TRBD1. The ends lost 2 bases at V and 3 bases at J; junction bases unmatched: 1. The length of the CDR3 is 13 residues. CDR1 is SGDLS and CDR2 is YYNGEE in the germline V gene. The CDR3: CASSVGQEETQYF. CDR3 coding DNA: TGTGCCAGCAGCGTCGGACAGGAAGAGACCCAGTACTTC.

This clonotype turned up a few times. The chain combines TRBV28 with TRBJ2-1; tentatively, D is TRBD1 (6 bases). Germline values: CDR1 MDHEN, CDR2 SYDVKM. The CDR3 contains 16 residues. V gave up 2 bases and J gave up 4 bases, with 15 bases separating them. The CDR3 sequence is CASSLRRRGRYNEQFF. CDR3 in DNA: TGTGCCAGCAGTTTAAGGCGCAGGGGCAGGTACAATGAGCAGTTCTTC.

V and J are TRBV4-1 and TRBJ2-1; weak D call: TRBD1 (6 bases). CDR1 is MGHRA and CDR2 is YSYEKL in the germline V gene. V was cut by 4 bases and J by 2 bases, with 12 bases left in between. CDR3 size: 15 residues. Here the CDR3 reads CASSPWGQTYNEQFF. The CDR3 coding sequence is TGCGCCAGCAGCCCTTGGGGGCAGACCTACAATGAGCAGTTCTTC.

The chain links TRBV3-1 to TRBJ1-2; D gene uncertain. The germline V gene has CDR1 LGHDT and CDR2 YNNKEL (reference sequence). The CDR3 runs 15 residues. The V gene lost 5 bases and the J gene lost 7 bases, with 20 bases spanning the gap. The CDR3 DNA is TGTGCCAGCAGCTTGCGCGCCGGGCCAGGAATTGGCTACACCTTC. Translating it yields CASSLRAGPGIGYTF.

The rearrangement joins TRBV10-3 to TRBJ2-5, with unresolved D. The length of the CDR3 is 15 residues. The V end was cut by 3 bases, the J end by 11 bases, with 22 bases between. CDR1 is ENHRY and CDR2 is SYGVKD in the germline V gene. The chain's CDR3 is CAISEGGVQTYKQYF. As DNA, the CDR3 is TGTGCCATCAGTGAAGGTGGGGTACAAACGTACAAGCAGTACTTC.

V usage is TRBV27 and J usage is TRBJ2-3; TRBD2 agrees at 12 bases. The V and J ends lost 2 bases and 0 bases, in that order; junction bases with no gene match: 6. The CDR3 runs 18 residues. Germline loops: CDR1 MNHEY, CDR2 SMNVEV (reference sequence). Written as DNA, the CDR3 is TGTGCCAGCAGTTTAAAACTAGCGGGGGGACCTAGCACAGATACGCAGTATTTT. Protein sequence: CASSLKLAGGPSTDTQYF.

CDR3 loop: CASSSVAGFYNEQFF. CDR3 DNA sequence: TGTGCCAGCAGTTCCGTCGCGGGGTTCTACAATGAGCAGTTCTTC. The V call is TRBV12-3 or TRBV12-4, the J call TRBJ2-1; D possibly corresponds to TRBD2 (6 bases). The length of the CDR3 is 15 residues. Trimming removed 4 bases from V and 3 bases from J, with 13 bases in between.

This rearrangement joins TRBV29-1 to TRBJ2-7, with 11 bases matching TRBD2. After removal of 6 bases from V and 3 bases from J, the junction contained 7 bases not matched to a gene. This CDR3 comprises 14 residues. Germline CDR1 and CDR2: SQVTM and ANQGSEA. The CDR3 is CSVELAGVNYEQYF. In nucleotides, the CDR3 is TGCAGCGTCGAACTAGCGGGAGTCAACTACGAGCAGTACTTC.